These T cell receptor beta chains were read from a single sample in a study of T cell repertoires in cytomegalovirus infection. The antigens of these receptors remain unknown. TCRdb reprocessed the reads via MiXCR and lists one record per CDR3 protein. The profile shows approximately 100,000 distinct CDR3 sequences, over 40% of them singletons. The source was CD8+ T cells from cultured PBMCs, collected from culture after CMV antigen stimulation. The source is a human donor in good health (CMV status not recorded). Some clones in this sample may be carry-over from other donors' samples. The CDR3 runs from the conserved cysteine through the conserved F or W. The D gene is left open where the match is weak. Not every row has a clone size; where given, it reads once, few, many or a size class.

TRBV7-8	-	TRBJ1-1	-	TGTGCCAGCAGCTTAGCGGGGGGTGGACAGCTTGAAGCTTTCTTT	CASSLAGGGQLEAFF
TRBV5-4	TRBD1	TRBJ2-7	few	TGTGCCAGCAGCCCGCCCGGGACAGGGGCCGAGCAGTACTTC	CASSPPGTGAEQYF
TRBV24-1	-	TRBJ2-2	-	TGTGCCACCAGTGATTTAACGAACGCGAACACCGGGGAGCTGTTTTTT	CATSDLTNANTGELFF
TRBV28	TRBD1	TRBJ2-7	-	TGTGCCAGCAGTCCTGCCGGGACAGGGGGATCCTACGAGCAGTACTTC	CASSPAGTGGSYEQYF
TRBV7-9	TRBD1	TRBJ2-1	-	TGTGCCAGCAGCTTAGCGGGACAGGGTTACAATGAGCAGTTCTTC	CASSLAGQGYNEQFF
TRBV19	TRBD1	TRBJ1-1	-	TGTGCCAGTAGTATCGGGACAGGCACTGAAGCTTTCTTT	CASSIGTGTEAFF
TRBV6-8	TRBD1	TRBJ1-3	-	TGTGCCAGCAGTTGGGGACAGGGATACACCATATATTTT	CASSWGQGYTIYF
TRBV6-2/TRBV6-3	TRBD2	TRBJ2-5	-	TGTGCCAGCAGTTTCATAGCGGGGGGGCAGGAGACCCAGTACTTC	CASSFIAGGQETQYF
TRBV19	-	TRBJ2-1	-	TGTGCCAGTAGTATAGGGGGACGGTACAATGAGCAGTTCTTC	CASSIGGRYNEQFF
TRBV7-4	-	TRBJ2-1	-	TGTGCCAGCAGACCCACAGATAATGAGCAGTTCTTC	CASRPTDNEQFF
TRBV27	-	TRBJ2-7	many	TGTGCCAGCAGTTTAAGCAGGTACTACGAGCAGTACTTC	CASSLSRYYEQYF
TRBV7-9	-	TRBJ2-2	-	TGTGCCAGCAGATCCGACTTGAACACCGGGGAGCTGTTTTTT	CASRSDLNTGELFF
TRBV7-6	TRBD1	TRBJ2-7	-	TGTGCCAGCAGCCCGCCGGGACAGATACCTACGGAGCAGTACTTC	CASSPPGQIPTEQYF
TRBV6-1	-	TRBJ2-5	few	TGTGCCAGCACCAAAGGAGTCACAGGGTTAGGGGAGACCCAGTACTTC	CASTKGVTGLGETQYF
TRBV28	-	TRBJ2-2	-	TGTGCCAGCAGCAGCTGGAATGGTGCAGCGAAGGGGAACACCGGGGAGCTGTTTTTT	CASSSWNGAAKGNTGELFF
TRBV7-6	-	TRBJ1-2	many	TGTGCCAGCAGCTCAGGGAACTATGGCTACACCTTC	CASSSGNYGYTF
TRBV7-4	-	TRBJ2-7	-	TGTGCCAGCAGCTTAGGGTACAGGGAGTACGAGCAGTACTTC	CASSLGYREYEQYF
TRBV19	TRBD2	TRBJ2-1	-	TGTGCCAGTAGTATAGACTCCGAAGCGGGGGCATACAATGAGCAGTTCTTC	CASSIDSEAGAYNEQFF
TRBV7-6	-	TRBJ1-1	few	TGTGCCAGCAGCAAAGGCCATATGAACACTGAAGCTTTCTTT	CASSKGHMNTEAFF
TRBV6-6	TRBD1	TRBJ1-5	few	TGTGCCAGCAGTTACGACAGGGACAGGATCTATCAGCCCCAGCATTTT	CASSYDRDRIYQPQHF
TRBV7-6	-	TRBJ2-3	-	TGTGCCAGCAGTTTTGGGGCAGCTAGCACAGATACGCAGTATTTT	CASSFGAASTDTQYF
TRBV20-1	-	TRBJ1-1	-	TGCAGTCCGAGCGAGATCAACACTGAAGCTTTCTTT	CSPSEINTEAFF
TRBV27	-	TRBJ2-7	-	TGTGCCAGCAGTAAGGGACTTTACGAGCAGTACTTC	CASSKGLYEQYF
TRBV2	-	TRBJ2-2	-	TGTGCCAGCAGCGGATTGGAACAGGGAACCGGGGAGCTGTTTTTT	CASSGLEQGTGELFF
TRBV5-5	-	TRBJ2-7	-	TGTGCCAGCAGCTTGGAACCAGGGGACTCCTACGAGCAGTACTTC	CASSLEPGDSYEQYF
TRBV19	TRBD2	TRBJ2-1	-	TGTGCCAGTAGTATGGGGACTAGCGGGATGAATGAGCAGTTCTTC	CASSMGTSGMNEQFF
TRBV12-3/TRBV12-4	-	TRBJ2-7	few	TGTGCCAGCCGTACCGGTTCTTCATACGAGCAGTACTTC	CASRTGSSYEQYF
TRBV7-9	-	TRBJ2-1	-	TGTGCCAGCAGCTCCAACAATGAGCAGTTCTTC	CASSSNNEQFF
TRBV20-1	TRBD2	TRBJ2-1	many	TGCAGTGCTAGAGACGGGACTAGCGGGGGAAAAGAGCAGTTCTTC	CSARDGTSGGKEQFF
TRBV2	-	TRBJ1-1	once	TGTGCCAGCAGTAACAGGGTTGAAGCTTTCTTT	CASSNRVEAFF
TRBV7-9	-	TRBJ1-2	-	TGTGCCAGCAGCTTAGCGACGAATGGGGCGCGGGGCTACACCTTC	CASSLATNGARGYTF
TRBV5-5	-	TRBJ2-4	once	TGTGCCAGCAGCTTGGCTAGGACACAAATCCGCTTTGACATTCAGTACTTC	CASSLARTQIRFDIQYF
TRBV7-2	-	TRBJ1-1	-	TGTGCCAGCAGCCCATTCGGTTATGGCACTGAAGCTTTCTTT	CASSPFGYGTEAFF
TRBV20-1	-	TRBJ2-7	once	TGCAGTGCTAGAGATTTAGAGGGTTCCTACGAGCAGTACTTC	CSARDLEGSYEQYF
TRBV18	-	TRBJ2-5	-	TGTGCCAGCTCACCTTACCCAACAGGAGCACAAGAGACCCAGTACTTC	CASSPYPTGAQETQYF
TRBV3-1	-	TRBJ1-5	few	TGTGCCAGCAGCCAGGGGCCCGGGCAGCCCCAGCATTTT	CASSQGPGQPQHF
TRBV10-2	TRBD2	TRBJ2-1	-	TGCGCCAGCAGTACTAGCGGTTACAATGAGCAGTTCTTC	CASSTSGYNEQFF
TRBV29-1	-	TRBJ1-1	-	TGCAGCGTTGATGTGTTGGAGGGTTCAACTTTCTTT	CSVDVLEGSTFF
TRBV7-8	-	TRBJ2-1	few	TGTGCCAGCAGCTTAGTCACAGCCTACAATGAGCAGTTCTTC	CASSLVTAYNEQFF
TRBV4-2	-	TRBJ2-3	-	TGTGCCAGCAGCCAGGCACCTAGGCGGTCCAGCACAGATACGCAGTATTTT	CASSQAPRRSSTDTQYF